This TCR beta chain was found in a study of T cells in Graves' hyperthyroidism and ophthalmopathy. The study left out patients who had uncontrolled infection, other autoimmune disease, pregnancy or lactation. Germline CDR1 is SQVTM and CDR2 is ANQGSEA. The length of the CDR3 is 12 residues. J was trimmed by 7 bases and V by 8 bases; bases with no gene match: 10. The investigators amplified TCR beta CDR3 regions from RNA transcripts. The study used the HTBI primer set for a first-round RT-PCR of the TCR CDR3. In TCRdb, the multiplex PCR reads were re-called with MiXCR into one record per CDR3 protein. The data show 480,000 or so distinct CDR3 sequences, with approximately 49% seen just once and about two fifths held by the top ten.

The TCR was taken from an adult woman with Graves' disease, either hyperthyroidism or ophthalmopathy (not recorded which). The chain joins TRBV29-1 to TRBJ1-2; 7 positions agree with TRBD1. Sequencing used peripheral blood or thyroid tissue (not recorded which). The CDR3 here is CSTRTGKGGYTF. CDR3 in DNA: TGCAGCACCCGGACAGGAAAAGGTGGCTACACCTTC.